Below are 20 T cell receptor beta chains sequenced from a single sample in a study of T cell responses to AZD1222 COVID-19 vaccine. The repertoire was sequenced with immunoSEQ multiplex PCR; TCRdb's copy has only in-frame clones and lacks some. The data show 100,000 to 150,000 clones, 94% seen once. The source was peripheral blood, collected on day 0 of AZD1222 vaccination. The receptors derive from an adult in good health.

The chain combines TRBV28 with TRBJ1-5; the D is unclear. V was trimmed by 7 bases and J by 0 bases, leaving 7 bases between them. The CDR3 extends over 13 amino acids. Germline CDR1 MDHEN, CDR2 SYDVKM. CDR3 in DNA: TGTGCCAGCACAGATTATAGCAATCAGCCCCAGCATTTT. The encoded protein is CASTDYSNQPQHF. The whole variable domain, remainder taken from reference TRBV28 and TRBJ1-5, is DVKVTQSSRYLVKRTGEKVFLECVQDMDHENMFWYRQDPGLGLRLIYFSYDVKMKEKGDIPEGYSVSREKKERFSLILESASTNQTSMYLCASTDYSNQPQHFGDGTRLSIL.

The V call is TRBV27, the J call TRBJ2-1; D is undetermined. From germline, CDR1 is MNHEY and CDR2 SMNVEV (reference sequence). The CDR3 runs to 13 residues. The V and J ends lost 6 bases and 4 bases respectively, with 10 bases between them. The CDR3 region is CASRWTAYNEQFF. The DNA of the CDR3 is TGTGCCAGCAGATGGACCGCATACAATGAGCAGTTCTTC.

This sequence joins TRBV5-1 and TRBJ1-1; D perhaps matches TRBD1 (5 bases). CDR1 is SGHRS, CDR2 YFSETQ, per germline. With 0 bases removed from V and 6 bases from J, the gap between germline ends came to 15 bases. This CDR3 has 15 amino acids. CDR3: CASSLDGGGFPEAFF. The CDR3 DNA reads as TGCGCCAGCAGCTTGGATGGGGGAGGTTTTCCTGAAGCTTTCTTT.

This clone occurred many times. The J gene is TRBJ2-7, the V gene TRBV4-1; D ambiguous. V was trimmed by 5 bases and J by 4 bases, leaving 6 bases between them. This CDR3 has 11 residues. CDR1 MGHRA and CDR2 YSYEKL come from the germline V gene. CDR3 DNA: TGCGCCAGCAGCGACTTTTACGAGCAGTACTTC. This sequence encodes CASSDFYEQYF.

The V and J genes are TRBV18 and TRBJ2-5; D not resolved. CDR1 is KGHSH and CDR2 is LQKENI in the germline V gene. The CDR3 loop spans 14 amino acids. V was pared by 5 bases and J by 2 bases, with 12 bases between. The CDR3 nucleotides read TGTGCCAGCTCAACGCGGATGGCTCAAGAGACCCAGTACTTC. It encodes CASSTRMAQETQYF.

This clone was counted ten times or more. The chain recombines TRBV5-4 with TRBJ2-3; D unresolved. CDR3 length: 13 residues. The V gene's germline CDR1 is SGHNT and CDR2 YYREEE (reference sequence). The V end lost 6 bases, the J end lost 5 bases, and 13 bases lay between the germline ends. CDR3 sequence (DNA): TGTGCCAGCACCTCCCTGGGAAAAGATACGCAGTATTTT. It codes for CASTSLGKDTQYF. The variable domain in full, with the rest retrieved from reference TRBV5-4 and TRBJ2-3, is ETGVTQSPTHLIKTRGQQVTLRCSSQSGHNTVSWYQQALGQGPQFIFQYYREEENGRGNFPPRFSGLQFPNYSSELNVNALELDDSALYLCASTSLGKDTQYFGPGTRLTVL.

The chain uses TRBV6-1 and TRBJ1-6; the D gene is possibly TRBD1 (5 bases). The ends were cut back, 4 bases at V and 6 bases at J, with 10 bases in the middle. The germline gives CDR1 MNHNS, CDR2 SASEGT. CDR3 length: 14 amino acids. CDR3 protein: CASSGDSRNSPLHF. DNA of the CDR3: TGTGCCAGCAGTGGGGACTCTCGTAATTCACCCCTCCACTTT.

The V call is TRBV5-1, the J call TRBJ2-1; 7 positions agree with TRBD1. The junction had 6 bases not matched to a gene; V was cut back by 2 bases and J by 7 bases. Germline CDR1 and CDR2: SGHRS and YFSETQ. The CDR3 sequence is 14 residues long. In nucleotides, the CDR3 is TGCGCCAGCAGCTTAGGGACAGAATGGAATGAGCAGTTCTTC. Amino acid sequence: CASSLGTEWNEQFF.

The rearrangement joins TRBV6-1 to TRBJ2-7; 9 nucleotides align to TRBD2. Germline V gene data show CDR1 as MNHNS and CDR2 as SASEGT. The length of the CDR3 is 17 residues. After removal of 2 bases from V and 4 bases from J, the junction contained 12 bases not matched to a gene. The CDR3 region is CASSEIGAVAGDYEQYF. CDR3 nucleotide sequence: TGTGCCAGCAGTGAAATCGGGGCGGTAGCGGGAGATTACGAGCAGTACTTC.

A note on this clone: This sample also contains other DNA sequences that code for the same CDR3. The chain couples TRBV30 to TRBJ2-7, with D unresolved. Germline values: CDR1 GTSNPN, CDR2 SVGIG (reference sequence). V lost 0 bases to trimming and J lost 4 bases, with 4 bases between them. The CDR3 is 11 residues long. This chain's CDR3 is CAWSVAYEQYF. CDR3 DNA: TGTGCCTGGAGTGTGGCATACGAGCAGTACTTC.

The V call is TRBV19, the J call TRBJ1-1; D gene ambiguous. The V gene's germline CDR1 is LNHDA and CDR2 SQIVND (reference sequence). Trimming removed 4 bases at V and 0 bases at J, with 6 bases between. The length of the CDR3 is 13 residues. DNA for the CDR3: TGTGCCAGTAGTAAGGGTTTGAACACTGAAGCTTTCTTT. Protein: CASSKGLNTEAFF.

V gene TRBV9 combines with J gene TRBJ2-3, with D tentatively TRBD2 (5 bases). Germline CDR1 reads SGDLS; CDR2 reads YYNGEE. V was trimmed by 4 bases and J by 8 bases, leaving 20 bases between them. The CDR3 covers 15 residues. CDR3 in DNA: TGTGCCAGCAGCAACCGGGAAGACGCGGCCGGTACGCAGTATTTT. This codes for CASSNREDAAGTQYF.

The V gene is TRBV30, the J gene TRBJ1-2, with D perhaps matching TRBD1 (5 bases). Trimming left V 7 bases short and J 5 bases short, with 14 bases between. Germline V gene lookup returns CDR1 GTSNPN and CDR2 SVGIG (reference sequence). The CDR3 is made up of 12 amino acids. The CDR3 spells CASRGVLYGYTF. In DNA form, the CDR3 reads TGTGCCTCAAGAGGGGTACTATATGGCTACACCTTC.

The chain uses TRBV7-9 and TRBJ1-3; D unresolved. The CDR3 has 12 residues. Germline values: CDR1 SEHNR, CDR2 FQNEAQ (reference sequence). Trimming removed 5 bases from V and 1 base from J, with 3 bases in between. The CDR3 loop reads CASSLSGNTIYF. For the CDR3, the DNA is TGTGCCAGCAGCCTTTCTGGAAACACCATATATTTT.

CDR3 DNA sequence: TGTGCCAGCAGTGAAAATAATATCAATGAGCAGTTCTTC. Translating it yields CASSENNINEQFF. The rearrangement uses TRBV25-1 and TRBJ2-1; D gene uncertain. Germline V CDR1 and CDR2: MGHDK, SYGVNS. CDR3 size: 13 residues. Trimming took off 2 bases at V and 6 bases at J, with 8 bases between the two ends.

This chain joins TRBV6-2 or TRBV6-3 and TRBJ1-2; TRBD1 agrees at 8 bases. The CDR3 is made up of 13 amino acids. CDR1 is MNHEY, CDR2 SVGEGT, per germline. V shed 10 bases and J 8 bases; nucleotides not matched to a gene: 12. CDR3 nucleotides: TGTGCCACCACCCCTAACAGGGGGAAGGGCTACACCTTC. Residues: CATTPNRGKGYTF.

The gene calls are TRBV2 and TRBJ1-5; 7 bases fit TRBD1. The CDR3 is 12 residues long. The germline gives CDR1 SNHLY, CDR2 FYNNEI. V gave up 4 bases and J gave up 12 bases; unmatched junction bases: 6. The CDR3 DNA reads TGTGCCAGCAGTGGGGACAGAGCCTACCAGCATTTT. Protein: CASSGDRAYQHF.

The V gene is TRBV5-4, the J gene TRBJ2-7, with D possibly matching TRBD2 (5 bases). The germline V gene has CDR1 SGHNT and CDR2 YYREEE (reference sequence). V was pared by 4 bases and J by 2 bases, with 10 bases between. This CDR3 contains 13 residues. The CDR3 DNA sequence: TGTGCCAGCAGCGCCTCCGGGACCTACGAGCAGTACTTC. Translating gives CASSASGTYEQYF.

The V gene is TRBV6-2 or TRBV6-3, the J gene TRBJ1-5; 10 nucleotides line up with TRBD1. This CDR3 is 17 amino acids long. The V gene end was trimmed by 0 bases and the J gene end by 0 bases; junction bases not matched to a gene: 2. CDR1 and CDR2 (germline): MNHEY, SVGEGT. The CDR3 bases are TGTGCCAGCAGTTACTCGGGGACAGGGGCTAGCAATCAGCCCCAGCATTTT. Amino acid sequence: CASSYSGTGASNQPQHF.

This sequence joins TRBV7-3 and TRBJ2-5, with no clear D. Trimming removed 2 bases at V and 4 bases at J, with 23 bases between. The germline CDR1 and CDR2 sequences are SGHTA and FQGTGA. The CDR3 sequence is 18 residues long. DNA of the CDR3: TGTGCCAGCAGCTTATACCCCTGCGGTCCCTTGGTTTTAGAGACCCAGTACTTC. It is translated as CASSLYPCGPLVLETQYF.